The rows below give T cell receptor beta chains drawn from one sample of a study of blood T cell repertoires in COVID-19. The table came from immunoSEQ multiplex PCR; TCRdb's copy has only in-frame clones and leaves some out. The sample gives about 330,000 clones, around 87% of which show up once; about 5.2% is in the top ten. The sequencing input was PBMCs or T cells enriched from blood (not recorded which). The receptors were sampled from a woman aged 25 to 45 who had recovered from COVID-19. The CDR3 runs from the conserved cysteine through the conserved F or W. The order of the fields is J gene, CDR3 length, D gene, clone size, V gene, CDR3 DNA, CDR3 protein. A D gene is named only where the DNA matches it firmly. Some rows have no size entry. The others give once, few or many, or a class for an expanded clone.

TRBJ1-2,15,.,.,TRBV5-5,TGTGCCAGCAGCTTTGCCCCGGGTCCTAACTATGGCTACACCTTC,CASSFAPGPNYGYTF
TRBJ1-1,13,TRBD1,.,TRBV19,TGTGCCAGTACCAATCGACAGGGTACTGAAGCTTTCTTT,CASTNRQGTEAFF
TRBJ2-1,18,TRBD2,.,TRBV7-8,TGTGCCAGCAGCCCTTGGGCTAGCGGGCGTTCACTTTACAATGAGCAGTTCTTC,CASSPWASGRSLYNEQFF
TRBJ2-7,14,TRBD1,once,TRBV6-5,TGTGCCAGCAGGGTTCCCGGGACAGGGCCCGAGCAGTACTTC,CASRVPGTGPEQYF
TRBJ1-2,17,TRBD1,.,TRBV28,TGTGCCAGCAGTTTATTCGGGACAGGGGTTAATGTCTATGGCTACACCTTC,CASSLFGTGVNVYGYTF
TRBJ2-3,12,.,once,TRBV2,TGTGCCACCTCGGGACTCACAGATACGCAGTATTTT,CATSGLTDTQYF
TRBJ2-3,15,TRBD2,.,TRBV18,TGTGCCAGCTCACCGACTAGCGGGGTGACAGATACGCAGTATTTT,CASSPTSGVTDTQYF
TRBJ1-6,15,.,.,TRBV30,TGTGCCTGGAGTGTACGGGGGACCGTGAATTCACCCCTCCACTTT,CAWSVRGTVNSPLHF
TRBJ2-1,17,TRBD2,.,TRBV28,TGTGCCAGCAGTATCAATAGCGGGGGGGTATTTCTCAATGAGCAGTTCTTC,CASSINSGGVFLNEQFF
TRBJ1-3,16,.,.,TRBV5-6,TGTGCCAGCAGCTTGGCCCAGGGCCTCTCTGGAAACACCATATATTTT,CASSLAQGLSGNTIYF
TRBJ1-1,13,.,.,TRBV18,TGTGCCAGCTCACCTCCAGGGAACACTGAAGCTTTCTTT,CASSPPGNTEAFF
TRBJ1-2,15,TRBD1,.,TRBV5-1,TGCGCCAGCAGCTTAAGGACAGGGGGAGGCTATGGCTACACCTTC,CASSLRTGGGYGYTF
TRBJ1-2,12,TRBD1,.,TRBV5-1,TGCGCCAGCAGCGTTGACAGGGATGGCTACACCTTC,CASSVDRDGYTF
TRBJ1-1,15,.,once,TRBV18,TGTGCCAGCTCGCCCCAAACAGGCGGGGGCGCTGAAGCTTTCTTT,CASSPQTGGGAEAFF
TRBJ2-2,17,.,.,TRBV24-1,TGTGCCACCAGTGATTTTAACCAAAACAGAAACACCGGGGAGCTGTTTTTT,CATSDFNQNRNTGELFF
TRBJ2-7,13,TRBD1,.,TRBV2,TGTGCCAGCGGATGGGACAGAACCTACGAGCAGTACTTC,CASGWDRTYEQYF
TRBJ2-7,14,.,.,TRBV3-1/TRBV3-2,TGTGCCAGCAGCCAAGACCAGAGGCACTACGAGCAGTACTTC,CASSQDQRHYEQYF
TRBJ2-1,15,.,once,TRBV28,TGTGCCAGCAGAAGTGGGCAGGGAATTTACAATGAGCAGTTCTTC,CASRSGQGIYNEQFF
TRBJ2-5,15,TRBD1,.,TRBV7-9,TGTGCCAGCAGCCATTCGGGACAGGGGGGCGAGACCCAGTACTTC,CASSHSGQGGETQYF
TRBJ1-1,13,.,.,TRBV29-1,TGCAGCGTTGACAGGTGGGTGAACACTGAAGCTTTCTTT,CSVDRWVNTEAFF
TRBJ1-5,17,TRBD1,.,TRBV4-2,TGTGCCAGCAGCCAAGATGGAACAGGGGGCTGGAATCAGCCCCAGCATTTT,CASSQDGTGGWNQPQHF
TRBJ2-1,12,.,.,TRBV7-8,TGTGCCAGCCACCAACCGGGGAATGAGCAGTTCTTC,CASHQPGNEQFF
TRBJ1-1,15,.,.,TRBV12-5,TGTGCTAGTGGTTTGAGAGGGAGGGAGAAAACTGAAGCTTTCTTT,CASGLRGREKTEAFF